The clone carrying this TCR beta chain was seen a few times. Its antigen is currently unknown. Germline-derived CDR1 and CDR2 are SGHDT and YYEEEE. V shed 1 base and J shed 9 bases, with 17 bases lying between them. CDR3 length equals 14 residues. A single record per CDR3 protein comes from TCRdb applying MiXCR to the RT-PCR reads. In the table there are 650,000 to 800,000 distinct CDR3 sequences, around a sixth of which are singletons. This sample was taken from a study of response to subunit inactivated influenza vaccine. Study-wide results and caveats: Each seasonal influenza vaccination, the authors suggested, recruits few new T cells.

Sequenced here: PBMCs from blood, sampled about 5 days after vaccination. The receptor was isolated from a man aged 50 or older who received an inactivated influenza vaccine. The J gene is TRBJ2-7, the V gene TRBV5-6; D unclear. The CDR3, as DNA: TGTGCCAGCAGCTTGCTTAGGGCCGCCCAGTGGCAGTACTTC. Protein: CASSLLRAAQWQYF. Drawing the rest from reference TRBV5-6 and TRBJ2-7, the complete variable domain is DAGVTQSPTHLIKTRGQQVTLRCSPKSGHDTVSWYQQALGQGPQFIFQYYEEEERQRGNFPDRFSGHQFPNYSSELNVNALLLGDSALYLCASSLLRAAQWQYFGPGTRLTVT.